One sample yielded the 7 T cell receptor beta chains listed below, sequenced in a study of radiation and T cells in renal cell carcinoma (dated by TCRdb to 2018 to 2020). Interpreted using the paper, the time point label stands for: blood 2 weeks post-SBRT. The sample's treatment or condition label, decoded: 15 Gy SBRT to primary tumor, nephrectomy 4 weeks later. To prepare the library, the immunoSEQ multiplex PCR assay was applied. TCRdb re-hosts the immuneACCESS table, in-frame sequences only. Its copies lack some clones; in the studies checked, an unresolved V gene accounts for under half of them, and the cause for the rest is not known. Here the sample has fewer than 150,000 clones; 85% to 90% occur a single time. The top ten hold over 4.5% of the sample. The input for sequencing was blood, taken from a patient whose treatment included radiotherapy and nephrectomy. The source of these receptors is a woman in her 70s with renal cell carcinoma.

V usage is TRBV9 and J usage is TRBJ2-2; 7 bases line up with TRBD2. The trim removed 0 bases at V and 6 bases at J, leaving 5 bases unmatched. Germline CDR1 SGDLS, CDR2 YYNGEE. This CDR3 has 15 amino acids. CDR3 protein: CASSVETSLSGELFF. For the CDR3, the DNA is TGTGCCAGCAGCGTAGAGACTAGCTTGTCCGGGGAGCTGTTTTTT.

V is TRBV6-1 and J is TRBJ1-2; the D is unclear. V was pared by 4 bases and J by 2 bases, with 8 bases between. The germline V gene has CDR1 MNHNS and CDR2 SASEGT. The CDR3 contains 13 residues. The CDR3 sequence is CASSVKSNYGYTF. The DNA for the CDR3 is TGTGCCAGCAGTGTTAAATCCAACTATGGCTACACCTTC.

The chain recombines TRBV18 with TRBJ1-1; the D gene is possibly TRBD1 (6 bases). CDR3 length equals 14 residues. V was trimmed by 1 base and J by 1 base, leaving 7 bases between them. CDR1 and CDR2 (germline): KGHSH, LQKENI. The CDR3 spells CASSPRTENTEAFF. The DNA of the CDR3 is TGTGCCAGCTCACCACGGACAGAGAACACTGAAGCTTTCTTT.

The chain joins TRBV7-9 to TRBJ1-4; no reliable D call. CDR3 size: 13 residues. The V gene's germline CDR1 is SEHNR and CDR2 FQNEAQ (reference sequence). The V end was cut by 2 bases, the J end by 2 bases, with 3 bases between. The CDR3 region is CASSLRTNEKLFF. The CDR3 bases are TGTGCCAGCAGCTTAAGGACTAATGAAAAACTGTTTTTT. Supplemented by reference TRBV7-9 and TRBJ1-4, the full variable domain reads DTGVSQNPRHKITKRGQNVTFRCDPISEHNRLYWYRQTLGQGPEFLTYFQNEAQLEKSRLLSDRFSAERPKGSFSTLEIQRTEQGDSAMYLCASSLRTNEKLFFGSGTQLSVL.

This clone appeared a single time. This specimen includes other DNA sequences encoding the same CDR3. This chain uses TRBV30 with TRBJ1-1; no clear D. Germline values: CDR1 GTSNPN, CDR2 SVGIG (reference sequence). Trimming shortened V by 0 bases and J by 1 base, and 6 bases separated the two germline ends. CDR3 length: 13 residues. CDR3: CAWSVRQNTEAFF. The CDR3 DNA sequence: TGTGCCTGGAGTGTACGGCAGAACACTGAAGCTTTCTTT.

J is TRBJ2-1 and V is TRBV7-2; D is unclear. Germline lookup yields CDR1 SGHTA and CDR2 FQGNSA. CDR3 length: 13 amino acids. With 3 bases removed from V and 5 bases from J, the gap between germline ends came to 8 bases. The CDR3 DNA reads as TGTGCCAGCAGCTTTAAAAGAAACAATGAGCAGTTCTTC. Amino acid sequence: CASSFKRNNEQFF.

V is TRBV19 and J is TRBJ2-7; weak D call: TRBD1 (5 bases). Per the germline V gene, CDR1 is LNHDA and CDR2 is SQIVND (reference sequence). Trimming took off 3 bases at V and 5 bases at J, with 14 bases between the two ends. The CDR3 is 14 residues long. DNA of the CDR3: TGTGCCAGTAGTATGGCAGGGTGGGTCAACGAGCAGTACTTC. Translation gives CASSMAGWVNEQYF.